A selection of T cell receptor beta chains follows, all from one sample in a study of PD-L1 blockade in urothelial cancer. Sequenced by immunoSEQ multiplex PCR; TCRdb stores in-frame clones only, minus some. The sample consists of about 130,000 clones, approximately 84% of them appearing once. The sample was PBMCs, taken around atezolizumab (anti-PD-L1) treatment. These receptor sequences come from a man aged 50 to 59 with urothelial cancer. Both conserved end residues are part of each CDR3. Fields, in order: J gene, clone size, D gene, V gene, CDR3 protein, CDR3 DNA. The D gene is left open where the match is weak. Not every row has a clone size; where given, it reads once, few, many or a size class.

>TRBJ2-1|few|TRBD1|TRBV9
CASSPRQGNNEQFF
TGTGCCAGCAGCCCGAGACAGGGTAACAATGAGCAGTTCTTC
>TRBJ2-3|.|.|TRBV4-2
CASSPGTRGGTDTQYF
TGTGCCAGCAGCCCCGGAACCAGGGGTGGCACAGATACGCAGTATTTT
>TRBJ1-6|once|.|TRBV13
CASSLGNRRDSPLHF
TGTGCCAGCAGCTTAGGTAACAGGAGAGATTCACCCCTCCACTTT
>TRBJ2-2|once|.|TRBV6-6
CASSYDVRVNTGELFF
TGTGCCAGCAGTTACGACGTCAGGGTAAACACCGGGGAGCTGTTTTTT
>TRBJ2-7|.|TRBD2|TRBV28
CASSLIKTSGREEQYF
TGTGCCAGCAGTTTGATAAAAACTAGCGGGAGGGAAGAGCAGTACTTC
>TRBJ2-7|.|TRBD1|TRBV2
CASSTPGQGLGEQYF
TGTGCCAGCAGTACGCCGGGACAGGGGTTGGGCGAGCAGTACTTC
>TRBJ2-7|.|TRBD2|TRBV11-2
CASSLGLAGVSYEQYF
TGTGCCAGCAGCTTAGGACTAGCGGGAGTCTCCTACGAGCAGTACTTC
>TRBJ2-7|.|.|TRBV9
CASSVLVQGEQYF
TGTGCCAGCAGCGTACTAGTCCAGGGGGAGCAGTACTTC
>TRBJ2-7|.|TRBD1|TRBV11-3
CASSPGTGGHEQYF
TGTGCCAGCAGCCCCGGGACAGGGGGCCACGAGCAGTACTTC
>TRBJ1-5|.|.|TRBV4-1
CASSQEHQGYQPQHF
TGCGCCAGCAGCCAAGAACATCAGGGGTATCAGCCCCAGCATTTT
>TRBJ2-1|once|.|TRBV5-4
CASSKTTVWGHEQFF
TGTGCCAGCAGCAAAACGACAGTTTGGGGCCATGAGCAGTTCTTC
>TRBJ2-1|once|.|TRBV9
CASSHGDTYNEQFF
TGTGCCAGCAGTCACGGAGATACCTACAATGAGCAGTTCTTC
>TRBJ1-2|.|.|TRBV7-9
CASSLPSGYTF
TGTGCCAGCAGCCTACCAAGTGGCTACACCTTC
>TRBJ2-3|.|TRBD2|TRBV6-5
CAAGGAAKTDTQYF
TGTGCCGCGGGAGGGGCAGCCAAAACAGATACGCAGTATTTT
>TRBJ2-1|.|TRBD2|TRBV19
CASSPLTSGRDNEQFF
TGTGCCAGTAGTCCCCTGACTAGCGGGAGGGACAATGAGCAGTTCTTC
>TRBJ2-1|.|TRBD2|TRBV28
CASRLAGGFYNEQFF
TGTGCCAGCAGGCTAGCGGGAGGGTTCTACAATGAGCAGTTCTTC
>TRBJ1-5|.|TRBD1|TRBV2
CASRDRGMSNQPQHF
TGTGCCAGCCGGGACAGGGGTATGAGCAATCAGCCCCAGCATTTT
>TRBJ1-6|.|.|TRBV15
CATTRGTYNSPLHF
TGTGCCACTACCCGGGGGACCTATAATTCACCCCTCCACTTT
>TRBJ2-7|.|.|TRBV21-1
CASSHRGGFVREQYF
TGTGCCAGCAGCCATCGGGGGGGTTTCGTTCGCGAGCAGTACTTC
>TRBJ2-5|.|.|TRBV5-4
CASSPGGGLQETQYF
TGTGCCAGCAGCCCGGGTGGGGGCCTCCAAGAGACCCAGTACTTC
>TRBJ2-7|.|.|TRBV28
CASSAGTVAYEQYF
TGTGCCAGCAGTGCCGGGACTGTAGCCTACGAGCAGTACTTC
>TRBJ2-7|.|.|TRBV7-8
CATGPGATYEQYF
TGTGCCACCGGCCCTGGGGCGACCTACGAGCAGTACTTC
>TRBJ2-7|.|TRBD1|TRBV28
CASRKRGQGFPYEQYF
TGTGCCAGCAGAAAACGAGGACAGGGGTTTCCCTACGAGCAGTACTTC
>TRBJ1-1|.|.|TRBV30
CAWSVLGNTEAFF
TGTGCCTGGAGTGTACTTGGGAACACTGAAGCTTTCTTT
>TRBJ1-5|.|.|TRBV28
CASSLSSRGPNQPQHF
TGTGCCAGCAGTTTATCAAGCAGGGGACCTAATCAGCCCCAGCATTTT
>TRBJ2-7|.|TRBD1|TRBV2
CASRRTGLLPYEQYF
TGTGCCAGCAGGAGGACAGGGCTGCTACCCTACGAGCAGTACTTC
>TRBJ2-3|.|TRBD2|TRBV9
CASSDGGGSGRGSTDTQYF
TGTGCCAGCAGCGACGGCGGAGGTAGCGGGAGGGGTAGCACAGATACGCAGTATTTT